The 7 T cell receptor beta chains in this list originate from one sample, sequenced in a study of T cell responses to AZD1222 COVID-19 vaccine. The method was immunoSEQ multiplex PCR; TCRdb's version includes in-frame clones alone and lacks a portion of them. The sample consists of around 100,000 clones, 87% of them appearing once. Sequencing was performed on peripheral blood, taken on day 0 of AZD1222 vaccination. These receptors were collected from an adult in good health.

This clone came up once. J is TRBJ2-2 and V is TRBV7-2, with D unresolved. The germline gives CDR1 SGHTA, CDR2 FQGNSA. CDR3 length equals 13 residues. Trimming removed 6 bases from V and 1 base from J, with 6 bases in between. The CDR3 reads CASSYWNTGELFF. In DNA form, the CDR3 reads TGTGCCAGCAGTTATTGGAACACCGGGGAGCTGTTTTTT.

This chain connects TRBV7-9 to TRBJ2-7; TRBD2 matches 14 bases. Germline V CDR1 and CDR2: SEHNR, FQNEAQ (reference sequence). V shed 5 bases, J shed 6 bases, and the junction held 18 bases outside the gene matches. CDR3 length equals 19 residues. CDR3 sequence (DNA): TGTGCCAGCAGCGCCCCCCGACTAGCGGGGGGGGAATCTACGCTCGAGCAGTACTTC. Protein sequence: CASSAPRLAGGESTLEQYF.

The chain employs TRBV25-1 and TRBJ2-7; D remains ambiguous. V lost 1 base and J 7 bases, leaving 5 bases between the germline ends. The CDR3 has 11 amino acids. CDR1 is MGHDK and CDR2 is SYGVNS in the germline V gene. The CDR3 spells CASSESREQYF. As DNA, the CDR3 is TGTGCCAGCAGTGAATCCCGAGAGCAGTACTTC.

Here the CDR3 reads CSVGGLAGFYEQYF. The CDR3 DNA is TGCAGCGTTGGCGGACTAGCGGGGTTCTACGAGCAGTACTTC. The chain carries TRBV29-1 and TRBJ2-7; 12 bases match TRBD2. Germline V CDR1 and CDR2: SQVTM, ANQGSEA. The CDR3 is 14 amino acids. The trim removed 4 bases at V and 3 bases at J, leaving 4 bases unmatched.

V gene TRBV19 combines with J gene TRBJ1-1; D is unclear. The germline V and J ends were trimmed by 6 bases and 1 base, with 9 bases remaining between them. Germline CDR1 and CDR2: LNHDA and SQIVND (reference sequence). The CDR3 sequence is 13 residues long. The CDR3 reads CASSWGKNTEAFF. CDR3 nucleotides: TGTGCCAGTAGCTGGGGAAAGAACACTGAAGCTTTCTTT.

This rearrangement joins TRBV19 to TRBJ2-7; D might be TRBD1 (6 bases). This CDR3 spans 15 amino acids. The germline gives CDR1 LNHDA, CDR2 SQIVND (reference sequence). V lost 0 bases, J lost 6 bases, and 15 bases lay in between. The CDR3, as DNA: TGTGCCAGTAGTATAGAGAGTTACAGGGACACCGAGCAGTACTTC. Protein: CASSIESYRDTEQYF.

CDR3 in amino acids: CAWGPGDYTEAFF. DNA of the CDR3: TGTGCCTGGGGACCAGGGGATTACACTGAAGCTTTCTTT. The gene calls are TRBV30 and TRBJ1-1; TRBD1 might be the D (6 bases). This CDR3 region has 13 residues. Germline V gene lookup returns CDR1 GTSNPN and CDR2 SVGIG (reference sequence). The ends were cut back, 5 bases at V and 3 bases at J, with 13 bases in the middle.